This T cell receptor beta chain was captured by sequencing in a study of cytomegalovirus exposure and HLA in healthy donors. Vbeta (60) and Jbeta (13) primers were used in the PCR. The method was immunoSEQ multiplex PCR; TCRdb's version includes in-frame clones alone and lacks a portion of them. The profile shows roughly 290,000 clones, approximately 90% of them singletons. J gave up 3 bases and V 2 bases, and 3 bases lay outside the gene matches. The CDR3 sequence is 14 residues long. The V gene's germline CDR1 is GTSNPN and CDR2 SVGIG (reference sequence). Findings and caveats of the study: A few V segments could not be told apart, such as TRBV6-2 and TRBV6-3, and were left out. Earlier analysis yielded a pattern in which most TCR beta V segments were productive about 90% or about 30% of the time. The study listed roughly 150 cytomegalovirus-associated TCR beta chains.

This clone is a singleton in its sample. Antigen specificity is unknown. Material for sequencing was PBMCs. The genes are TRBV30 and TRBJ2-7; the match to TRBD1 covers 11 bases. This TCR derives from a woman between 18 and 30 years old in good health and CMV-seronegative. The CDR3 sequence: CAWSRGTGGYEQYF. CDR3 nucleotides: TGTGCCTGGAGTAGGGGGACAGGGGGCTACGAGCAGTACTTC.